One sample yielded the 12 T cell receptor beta chains listed below, sequenced in a study of T cell changes during pregnancy in multiple sclerosis. Measured with immunoSEQ multiplex PCR; TCRdb has only the in-frame clones, and not every one. The data show approximately 50,000 clones, roughly 94% seen once. Sequenced material: CD4+ T cells from peripheral blood mononuclear cells, taken in the third trimester of pregnancy. The receptors were gathered from a female donor with multiple sclerosis, enrolled in a pregnancy study.

This CDR3 is CASSLSGGGYYGYTF. CDR3 DNA sequence: TGTGCCAGCAGCCTCTCAGGTGGAGGTTACTATGGCTACACCTTC. The chain recombines TRBV9 with TRBJ1-2; D call uncertain. CDR1 SGDLS and CDR2 YYNGEE come from the germline V gene. Trimming took 4 bases from V and 3 from J, leaving 16 bases between them. The CDR3 length is 15 residues. Based on the CDR3 plus reference TRBV9 and TRBJ1-2, the full variable domain is DSGVTQTPKHLITATGQRVTLRCSPRSGDLSVYWYQQSLDQGLQFLIQYYNGEERAKGNILERFSAQQFPDLHSELNLSSLELGDSALYFCASSLSGGGYYGYTFGSGTRLTVV.

The V and J genes are TRBV4-3 and TRBJ2-5, with 13 bases that match TRBD2. V was clipped by 2 bases and J by 6 bases; unmatched bases: 9. Germline V gene data show CDR1 as LGHNA and CDR2 as YSLEER. The CDR3 has 17 amino acids. The CDR3 region is CASSQSVTGTSGKTQYF. CDR3 sequence (DNA): TGCGCCAGCAGCCAATCGGTTACCGGGACTAGCGGGAAGACCCAGTACTTC.

V usage is TRBV6-1 and J usage is TRBJ1-1; maybe TRBD1 (5 bases). V was trimmed by 11 bases and J by 4 bases, leaving 17 bases between them. Germline V gives CDR1 MNHNS, CDR2 SASEGT. There are 13 residues in the CDR3. The CDR3, as DNA: TGTGCCGGAACCAGGGTTTTGGGCACTGAAGCTTTCTTT. It specifies CAGTRVLGTEAFF.

This rearrangement joins TRBV19 to TRBJ2-1; 8 nucleotides align to TRBD1. J was trimmed by 3 bases and V by 1 base; bases with no gene match: 2. CDR3 length: 15 residues. CDR1 LNHDA and CDR2 SQIVND come from the germline V gene (reference sequence). CDR3 in DNA: TGTGCCAGTAGTATAGTCGGACAGGGCTACAATGAGCAGTTCTTC. It codes for CASSIVGQGYNEQFF.

The chain combines TRBV4-3 with TRBJ2-1; 7 bases map to TRBD1. The germline V gene has CDR1 LGHNA and CDR2 YSLEER. Trimming took 1 base from V and 2 from J; bases not matched to a gene: 2. This CDR3 contains 15 residues. This CDR3 reads CASSQVGTAYNEQFF. In DNA, the CDR3 is TGCGCCAGCAGCCAAGTGGGGACAGCCTACAATGAGCAGTTCTTC.

CDR3 coding DNA: TGCGCCAGCAGCTCTGGCAGGGTCGGAGAGACCCAGTACTTC. The encoded protein is CASSSGRVGETQYF. The chain joins TRBV5-1 to TRBJ2-5; TRBD1 is a possible D gene (5 bases). The germline CDR1 and CDR2 sequences are SGHRS and YFSETQ. V was pared by 3 bases and J by 4 bases, with 13 bases between. This CDR3 comprises 14 residues.

The CDR3 loop is CASSERTGSTEAFF. The CDR3 coding sequence is TGCGCCAGCAGCGAGAGGACAGGGAGTACTGAAGCTTTCTTT. The genes are TRBV5-1 and TRBJ1-1; 8 bases map to TRBD1. CDR1 and CDR2 (germline): SGHRS, YFSETQ. Germline trimming cut 4 bases from V and 5 bases from J; bases unmatched to any gene: 7. The CDR3 totals 14 residues. The whole variable domain, filled in from reference TRBV5-1 and TRBJ1-1, reads KAGVTQTPRYLIKTRGQQVTLSCSPISGHRSVSWYQQTPGQGLQFLFEYFSETQRNKGNFPGRFSGRQFSNSRSEMNVSTLELGDSALYLCASSERTGSTEAFFGQGTRLTVV.

This CDR3 reads CASSLTGVGTDTQYF. CDR3 DNA sequence: TGCGCCAGCAGCTTGACGGGGGTCGGCACAGATACGCAGTATTTT. V usage is TRBV5-1 and J usage is TRBJ2-3; perhaps TRBD2 as D (6 bases). CDR3 size: 15 residues. Looked up from germline, CDR1 is SGHRS and CDR2 is YFSETQ. Trimming stripped 1 base from V and 1 base from J, with 10 bases between.

V usage is TRBV15 and J usage is TRBJ2-3; TRBD2 might be the D (6 bases). The CDR3 has 13 residues. Looked up from germline, CDR1 is LNHNV and CDR2 is YYDKDF (reference sequence). Trimming took 1 base from V and 12 from J, leaving 14 bases between them. The CDR3 sequence is CATSRGGTQLQYF. CDR3 DNA: TGTGCCACCAGCAGAGGCGGGACTCAACTACAGTATTTT.

The gene calls are TRBV7-9 and TRBJ2-2; 8 nucleotides agree with TRBD1. This CDR3 region has 13 residues. Losses at the gene ends were 8 bases for V and 1 base for J; bases not matched to a gene: 0. Germline CDR1 is SEHNR and CDR2 is FQNEAQ (reference sequence). The CDR3 loop reads CASGQGNTGELFF. The CDR3 nucleotides are TGTGCCAGCGGACAGGGGAACACCGGGGAGCTGTTTTTT.

This rearrangement joins TRBV4-1 to TRBJ2-3, with a tentative D call TRBD2 (6 bases). The CDR3 totals 17 residues. The V gene lost 1 base and the J gene lost 6 bases, with 20 bases spanning the gap. Germline CDR1 reads MGHRA; CDR2 reads YSYEKL. CDR3 in amino acids: CASSQVDLVRLGDTQYF. The CDR3 DNA reads as TGCGCCAGCAGCCAAGTAGATCTCGTGCGACTAGGGGATACGCAGTATTTT.

The rearrangement joins TRBV5-8 to TRBJ2-3; 7 bases match TRBD2. The V and J ends lost 5 bases and 6 bases, in that order; junction bases with no gene match: 15. The CDR3 extends over 16 amino acids. Germline CDR1 SGHTS, CDR2 YDEGEE. CDR3: CASRVGGDEFLDTQYF. CDR3 bases: TGTGCCAGCAGGGTGGGAGGGGACGAGTTCTTGGATACGCAGTATTTT.